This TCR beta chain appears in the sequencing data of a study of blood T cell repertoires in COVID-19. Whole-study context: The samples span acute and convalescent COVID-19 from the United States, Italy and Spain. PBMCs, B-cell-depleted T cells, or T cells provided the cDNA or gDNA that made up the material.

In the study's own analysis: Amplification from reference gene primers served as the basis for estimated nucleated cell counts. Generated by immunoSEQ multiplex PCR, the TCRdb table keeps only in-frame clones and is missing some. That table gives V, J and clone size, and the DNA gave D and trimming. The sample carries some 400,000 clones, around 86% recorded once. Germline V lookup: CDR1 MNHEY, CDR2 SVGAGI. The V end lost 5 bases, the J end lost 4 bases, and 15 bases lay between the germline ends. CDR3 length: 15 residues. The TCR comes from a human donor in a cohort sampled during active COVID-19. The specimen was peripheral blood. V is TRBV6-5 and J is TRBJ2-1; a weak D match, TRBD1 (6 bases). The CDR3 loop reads CASSPAQGNYNEQFF. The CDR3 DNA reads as TGTGCCAGCAGTCCCGCACAGGGAAATTACAATGAGCAGTTCTTC.